The T cell receptor beta chain under discussion was sequenced for a study of blood T cell repertoires in COVID-19. The wider study: Sources were T cells, B-cell-depleted T cells, or PBMCs; the material itself was cDNA or gDNA.

Unmatched junction bases numbered 8, after V lost 6 bases and J lost 2 bases. Germline V lookup: CDR1 LNHDA, CDR2 SQIVND (reference sequence). The CDR3 sequence is 16 residues long. Authors' data handling: By means of reference gene primer amplification, nucleated cell counts were estimated. Only in-frame clones appear in the TCRdb table, and some are missing; sequencing was by immunoSEQ multiplex PCR. Clonal size and the V and J genes are those of that table, whereas D and trimming came from the DNA. The data contain under 300,000 clones, 86% of them seen just once; the ten biggest clones take up over 9%.

Sequenced material: peripheral blood. The TCR originated in a man aged 80 or over with acute or convalescent COVID-19. The V gene is TRBV19, the J gene TRBJ2-5; 11 nucleotides agree with TRBD2. Written as DNA, the CDR3 is TGTGCCAGTAGCCGTACTAGCGGGAGAGGGCAAGAGACCCAGTACTTC. Its translation is CASSRTSGRGQETQYF. Drawing the rest from reference TRBV19 and TRBJ2-5, the complete variable domain is DGGITQSPKYLFRKEGQNVTLSCEQNLNHDAMYWYRQDPGQGLRLIYYSQIVNDFQKGDIAEGYSVSREKKESFPLTVTSAQKNPTAFYLCASSRTSGRGQETQYFGPGTRLLVL.